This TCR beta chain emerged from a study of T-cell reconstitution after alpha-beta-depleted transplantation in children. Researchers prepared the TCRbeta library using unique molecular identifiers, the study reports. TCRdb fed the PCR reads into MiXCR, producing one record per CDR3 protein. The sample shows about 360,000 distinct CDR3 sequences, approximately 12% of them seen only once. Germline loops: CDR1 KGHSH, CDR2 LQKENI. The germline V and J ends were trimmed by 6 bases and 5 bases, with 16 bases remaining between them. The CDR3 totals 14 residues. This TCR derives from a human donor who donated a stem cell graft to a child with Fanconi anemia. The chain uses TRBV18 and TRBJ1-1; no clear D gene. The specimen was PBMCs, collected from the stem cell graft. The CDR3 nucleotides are TGTGCCAGCTCGTCGGCCTCTACGGAGACTGAAGCTTTCTTT. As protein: CASSSASTETEAFF.